One and the same sample provided the 21 T cell receptor beta chains below, sequenced in a study of blood T cell repertoires in COVID-19. Measured with immunoSEQ multiplex PCR; TCRdb has only the in-frame clones, and not every one. The table lists roughly 360,000 clones, under 85% of them singletons. The sequenced material came from PBMCs or T cells enriched from blood (not recorded which). These receptor sequences come from a woman in her fifties or sixties who had recovered from COVID-19.

This chain links TRBV18 with TRBJ2-3, with 11 bases lining up with TRBD2. The CDR3 runs to 18 residues. V was pared by 0 bases and J by 4 bases, with 9 bases of the junction left unmatched. The germline V gene encodes CDR1 KGHSH and CDR2 LQKENI. The CDR3 region has the DNA TGTGCCAGCTCACCACCTTCCCCATTAGCGGGAGGGCCAGATACGCAGTATTTT. Its translation: CASSPPSPLAGGPDTQYF. Full variable domain (missing parts from reference TRBV18 and TRBJ2-3): NAGVMQNPRHLVRRRGQEARLRCSPMKGHSHVYWYRQLPEEGLKFMVYLQKENIIDESGMPKERFSAEFPKEGPSILRIQQVVRGDSAAYFCASSPPSPLAGGPDTQYFGPGTRLTVL.

CDR3 bases: TGTGCCAGCAGCTTCTATACAGGTGGTAACTATGGCTACACCTTC. This codes for CASSFYTGGNYGYTF. V gene TRBV5-8 combines with J gene TRBJ1-2; perhaps TRBD1 as D (5 bases). The CDR3 contains 15 residues. Trimming took 2 bases from V and 1 from J, leaving 12 bases between them. Germline loops: CDR1 SGHTS, CDR2 YDEGEE.

The chain recombines TRBV6-6 with TRBJ1-5, with D tentatively TRBD1 (5 bases). The CDR3 is made up of 14 amino acids. Germline lookup yields CDR1 MNHNY and CDR2 SVGAGI (reference sequence). The ends were cut back, 6 bases at V and 1 base at J, with 10 bases in the middle. The CDR3 DNA reads TGTGCCAGCAGGCGGGACGGGAGCAATCAGCCCCAGCATTTT. Its translation: CASRRDGSNQPQHF.

This chain joins TRBV30 and TRBJ1-5; 7 nucleotides match TRBD1. The CDR3 spans 15 residues. V dropped 2 bases and J dropped 6; count of bases not matched to a gene: 10. Germline V CDR1 and CDR2: GTSNPN, SVGIG (reference sequence). In DNA form, the CDR3 reads TGTGCCTGGAGTAACGGCAGGGGGTTAGGTCAGCCCCAGCATTTT. Encoded protein: CAWSNGRGLGQPQHF.

This rearrangement joins TRBV29-1 to TRBJ1-2; 7 nucleotides line up with TRBD1. J was trimmed by 1 base and V by 4 bases; bases with no gene match: 3. CDR3 size: 13 residues. Germline V gene data show CDR1 as SQVTM and CDR2 as ANQGSEA. Here the CDR3 DNA reads TGCAGCGTTGCAGGGGGACTTAACTATGGCTACACCTTC. Translation: CSVAGGLNYGYTF.

About this clone: The sample contains more than one DNA sequence encoding this CDR3. V gene TRBV5-1 combines with J gene TRBJ1-3; D is undetermined. The V gene's germline CDR1 is SGHRS and CDR2 YFSETQ. V dropped 1 base and J dropped 0 bases, with 8 bases sitting between them. This CDR3 contains 15 residues. The CDR3: CASSLIGDSGNTIYF. The CDR3 DNA sequence: TGCGCCAGCAGCTTGATTGGAGACTCTGGAAACACCATATATTTT. Drawing the rest from reference TRBV5-1 and TRBJ1-3, the complete variable domain is KAGVTQTPRYLIKTRGQQVTLSCSPISGHRSVSWYQQTPGQGLQFLFEYFSETQRNKGNFPGRFSGRQFSNSRSEMNVSTLELGDSALYLCASSLIGDSGNTIYFGEGSWLTVV.

The chain's CDR3 is CASSQEATVDYGYTF. The DNA of the CDR3 is TGCGCCAGCAGCCAAGAGGCGACAGTCGACTATGGCTACACCTTC. The rearrangement joins TRBV4-1 to TRBJ1-2; maybe TRBD1 (5 bases). Per the germline V gene, CDR1 is MGHRA and CDR2 is YSYEKL. The CDR3 length is 15 residues. Deletions cut 0 bases from V and 3 bases from J, with 11 bases between.

The rearrangement uses TRBV6-5 and TRBJ1-2; D ambiguous. V lost 6 bases to trimming and J lost 1 base, with 15 bases between them. This CDR3 is 15 amino acids long. From germline, CDR1 is MNHEY and CDR2 SVGAGI. CDR3 nucleotides: TGTGCCAGCAGCCTAGCACCTCCCAATAACTATGGCTACACCTTC. Translated: CASSLAPPNNYGYTF.

This sequence joins TRBV27 and TRBJ2-1, with D maybe TRBD2 (5 bases). Looked up from germline, CDR1 is MNHEY and CDR2 is SMNVEV (reference sequence). The CDR3 has 15 amino acids. Trimming stripped 4 bases from V and 3 bases from J, with 13 bases between. The CDR3 loop is CASSSIMAGYNEQFF. Here the CDR3 DNA reads TGTGCCAGCAGTTCCATCATGGCGGGCTACAATGAGCAGTTCTTC.

The CDR3 bases are TGTGCCAGTATCCCCAGGGACAGGTCAACTGAAGCTTTCTTT. It codes for CASIPRDRSTEAFF. V gene TRBV19 combines with J gene TRBJ1-1; 8 bases fit TRBD1. CDR3 length equals 14 residues. V dropped 7 bases and J dropped 5; count of bases not matched to a gene: 9. CDR1 is LNHDA and CDR2 is SQIVND in the germline V gene (reference sequence).

V and J are TRBV11-2 and TRBJ2-1, with D unresolved. V dropped 7 bases and J dropped 8 bases, with 18 bases sitting between them. The germline gives CDR1 SGHAT, CDR2 FQNNGV. The CDR3 covers 14 residues. CDR3 loop: CASNLEPQLHEQFF. CDR3 DNA sequence: TGTGCCAGCAACCTCGAGCCACAGTTGCATGAGCAGTTCTTC.

The rearrangement links TRBV19 to TRBJ2-7; TRBD2 agrees at 12 bases. J was trimmed by 2 bases and V by 4 bases; bases with no gene match: 6. Germline V gene data show CDR1 as LNHDA and CDR2 as SQIVND (reference sequence). CDR3 size: 16 residues. The CDR3 region has the DNA TGTGCCAGTAGTAGGCTACTAGCGGGAGGCCCCTACGAGCAGTACTTC. This translates into CASSRLLAGGPYEQYF.

The genes are TRBV29-1 and TRBJ1-5; D is uncertain. The V end was cut by 5 bases, the J end by 0 bases, with 8 bases between. The CDR3 runs to 13 residues. Germline CDR1 SQVTM, CDR2 ANQGSEA. CDR3 protein: CSVSEHSNQPQHF. In nucleotides, the CDR3 is TGCAGCGTTTCCGAGCATAGCAATCAGCCCCAGCATTTT.

V usage is TRBV13 and J usage is TRBJ1-2; maybe TRBD1 (5 bases). CDR3 length: 13 residues. V lost 2 bases, J lost 7 bases, and 11 bases lay in between. CDR1 PRHDT and CDR2 FYEKMQ come from the germline V gene (reference sequence). Here the CDR3 DNA reads TGTGCCAGCAGCTTAAACTCAGGGTTTGGCTACACCTTC. Translating it yields CASSLNSGFGYTF.

The genes are TRBV20-1 and TRBJ1-1, with unresolved D. CDR1 and CDR2 from the germline V gene are DFQATT and SNEGSKA (reference sequence). This CDR3 has 11 amino acids. Trimming cost V 4 bases and J 7 bases, with 10 bases left between them. The CDR3 DNA follows: TGCAGTGCTACGGGGAGATTTGAAGCTTTCTTT. Translation gives CSATGRFEAFF.

J is TRBJ2-1 and V is TRBV5-4, with 13 bases fitting TRBD2. CDR1 is SGHNT, CDR2 YYREEE, per germline (reference sequence). The CDR3 is 15 residues long. V shed 5 bases and J 9 bases; nucleotides not matched to a gene: 8. The CDR3 nucleotides read TGTGCCAGCAGTCTCACTAGCGGGAGGGCAGGTGAGCAGTTCTTC. Protein sequence: CASSLTSGRAGEQFF.

The genes are TRBV7-2 and TRBJ1-1; D gene ambiguous. CDR3 length equals 11 residues. V dropped 3 bases and J dropped 7 bases, with 6 bases sitting between them. CDR1 is SGHTA and CDR2 is FQGNSA in the germline V gene. The chain's CDR3 is CASSFTGEAFF. CDR3 DNA: TGTGCCAGCAGCTTTACCGGTGAAGCTTTCTTT.

V gene TRBV4-2 combines with J gene TRBJ1-5, with 9 nucleotides matching TRBD1. From germline, CDR1 is LGHNA and CDR2 YNFKEQ. Unmatched junction bases numbered 14, after V lost 0 bases and J lost 5 bases. This CDR3 is built from 19 residues. The CDR3 DNA sequence: TGTGCCAGCAGCCAAGATCTAGGGGGCTGGGGACAGGGTGATCAGCCCCAGCATTTT. Residues: CASSQDLGGWGQGDQPQHF.

A single count supports this clone. This chain links TRBV29-1 with TRBJ1-2; a weak D match, TRBD1 (6 bases). Germline V gives CDR1 SQVTM, CDR2 ANQGSEA. Trimming took off 4 bases at V and 4 bases at J, with 10 bases between the two ends. The CDR3 spans 12 residues. Here the CDR3 DNA reads TGCAGCGTTGGAGGGGGACCCTATGGCTACACCTTC. As protein: CSVGGGPYGYTF.

V and J are TRBV27 and TRBJ1-6; D possibly corresponds to TRBD1 (6 bases). This CDR3 comprises 18 residues. CDR1 is MNHEY and CDR2 is SMNVEV in the germline V gene (reference sequence). V was clipped by 5 bases and J by 0 bases, with 17 bases between them. CDR3 DNA: TGTGCCAGCAGTCCCTTGACAGGTCCAAGCTCCTATAATTCACCCCTCCACTTT. Its translation is CASSPLTGPSSYNSPLHF.

The chain combines TRBV4-3 with TRBJ1-6, with D possibly matching TRBD1 (6 bases). This CDR3 has 16 amino acids. V dropped 6 bases and J dropped 0 bases, with 12 bases sitting between them. Germline V gene data show CDR1 as LGHNA and CDR2 as YSLEER. The DNA of the CDR3 is TGCGCCAGCAGTCAGGACAGCGTCTCCTATAATTCACCCCTCCACTTT. It is translated as CASSQDSVSYNSPLHF.